This TCR beta chain originates from a study of T-cell memory formation after mild COVID-19. TCRdb re-called the 5' RACE reads through MiXCR, storing one row per CDR3 protein. The table shows a few hundred thousand distinct CDR3 sequences, with roughly 20% occurring only once. There are 11 residues in the CDR3. CDR1 and CDR2 from the germline V gene are MDHEN and SYDVKM. V gave up 6 bases and J gave up 8 bases, with 10 bases separating them. The chain couples TRBV28 to TRBJ1-2, with D possibly matching TRBD1 (5 bases). This sequence was found in a man between 18 and 29 years old who had mild COVID-19 (a few samples of this study predate the infection). Cell type and time point are not known. Input material: PBMCs or a T cell subset sorted from them (not recorded which). CDR3 DNA sequence: TGTGCCAGCAGCCCCCGGGGGGGCTACACCTTC. Its protein is CASSPRGGYTF.